This entry describes one T cell receptor (beta chain). Its antigen is not identified. These data come from a study of T cell responses to AZD1222 COVID-19 vaccine. Study-wide context: Second-dose schedules of about 4 or about 12 weeks were combined. Findings of the study overall: Females made up more of the donors, who were largely white British, and clonal diversity may have come out too low.

Germline V lookup: CDR1 SGHRS, CDR2 YFSETQ. This CDR3 has 15 residues. Trimming removed 4 bases from V and 2 bases from J; junction bases left unmatched: 7. Libraries were prepared by immunoSEQ multiplex PCR; TCRdb keeps only in-frame clonotypes and omits some of them. The sample yields around 130,000 clones, more than 70% seen once. The source was peripheral blood, collected on day 0 of AZD1222 vaccination. This sequence joins TRBV5-1 and TRBJ2-7, with 9 bases that match TRBD1. This receptor was identified in an adult in good health. This CDR3 is CASSLRTGDPYEQYF. DNA of the CDR3: TGCGCCAGCAGCCTCAGGACAGGGGACCCCTACGAGCAGTACTTC. Looking up the rest from reference TRBV5-1 and TRBJ2-7 gives the full variable domain: KAGVTQTPRYLIKTRGQQVTLSCSPISGHRSVSWYQQTPGQGLQFLFEYFSETQRNKGNFPGRFSGRQFSNSRSEMNVSTLELGDSALYLCASSLRTGDPYEQYFGPGTRLTVT.